This T cell receptor (beta chain) came from a study of T cell changes during pregnancy in multiple sclerosis (dated by TCRdb to about 2019). With regard to the full study: The study examined how the T cell repertoire changed over the course of pregnancy in women with multiple sclerosis.

On this clone: This receptor's antigen is unknown. No base-level quality is on record; no much larger clone is a single base apart.

The library was obtained by the immunoSEQ multiplex PCR assay. Imported from immuneACCESS, the table was reduced by TCRdb to in-frame sequences with V and J called. These copies leave out some clones; in studies compared against another copy, an unresolved V gene accounts for under half, and the cause of the remainder is not known. In this sample the table shows tens of thousands of clones, roughly 90% of which occur a single time. The top ten constitute under 2% of the sample. This clonotype was sampled from a female donor with multiple sclerosis, enrolled in a pregnancy study. The sample in question was peripheral blood, obtained in the second trimester of pregnancy.

The CDR3 loop reads CASSPRGGGGNNEQFF. The sequence in DNA is TGTGCCAGCAGCCCCAGAGGCGGGGGGGGAAACAATGAGCAGTTCTTC. Recombination joined TRBV27 with TRBJ2-1; 9 bases in the junction line up with TRBD2. The CDR3 runs 16 residues from the cysteine to the phenylalanine. Only the CDR3 DNA is retained, 48 bases long and in frame from the first base. Trimming accounts for 6 bases at V and 5 bases at J, while the number of junction bases matched to no gene is 11. CDR1 MNHEY and CDR2 SMNVEV are derived from the germline V gene (reference sequence).